The clone carrying this T cell receptor beta chain appeared once. V lost 2 bases and J lost 3, with 11 bases in between. The CDR3 is 14 residues long. Germline CDR1 SGHVS, CDR2 FQNEAQ. The entry originates in a study of shared T cell receptors in the human thymus. Libraries were prepared by immunoSEQ multiplex PCR; TCRdb keeps only in-frame clonotypes and omits some of them. Of about 660,000 clones listed, around 87% are singletons. These data also featured in a second study, about human thymus T cells. From that paper: Among the donors, all were healthy Finnish infants having corrective surgery for congenital heart defects. Reports from related research described highly overlapping thymic repertoires among unrelated individuals.

The specimen sequenced was thymocytes. The receptor was derived from a boy less than two years old with a congenital heart defect. The chain uses TRBV7-8 and TRBJ2-7, with D tentatively TRBD1 (5 bases). This CDR3 is CASSLRGWNYEQYF. The DNA of the CDR3 is TGTGCCAGCAGCTTAAGGGGCTGGAACTACGAGCAGTACTTC.